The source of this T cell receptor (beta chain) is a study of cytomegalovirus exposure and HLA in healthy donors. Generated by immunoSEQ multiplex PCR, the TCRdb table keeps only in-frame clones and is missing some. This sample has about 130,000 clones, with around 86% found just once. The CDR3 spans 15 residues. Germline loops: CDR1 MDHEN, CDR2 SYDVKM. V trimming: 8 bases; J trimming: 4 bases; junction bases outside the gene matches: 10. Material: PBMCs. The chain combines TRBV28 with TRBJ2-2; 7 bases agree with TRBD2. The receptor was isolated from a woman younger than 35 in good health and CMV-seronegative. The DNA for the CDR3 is TGTGCCAGCGCCTCGGCGGGAGTAGGCACCGGGGAGCTGTTTTTT. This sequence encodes CASASAGVGTGELFF.